The clone carrying this T cell receptor beta chain has only one observation. Germline V CDR1 and CDR2: MNHEY, SMNVEV (reference sequence). Trimming stripped 2 bases from V and 8 bases from J, with 15 bases between. There are 15 residues in the CDR3. The data stem from a study of early stage breast cancer tumors. Data came from immunoSEQ multiplex PCR; TCRdb stores just in-frame clones and leaves some out. The sample contains around 5,000 clones, 61% of which appear only once. The TCR comes from a person aged 50-59 years with breast cancer. The specimen was breast tumor tissue. The chain has TRBV27 and TRBJ1-4; D uncertain. The CDR3 protein is CASSLRIGLGEKLFF. CDR3 sequence (DNA): TGTGCCAGCAGTTTAAGGATCGGCCTGGGAGAAAAACTGTTTTTT.